Each of the 29 T cell receptor beta chains below was sequenced from the same sample in a study of a mutant IDH1 vaccine in newly diagnosed glioma. No antigen has been identified for these receptors. Time point of the sample: week 11, during vaccination. It was 300 ug of mutant IDH1 20-mer peptide that made up each vaccine dose, given with topical imiquimod. Clones were read by immunoSEQ multiplex PCR, and TCRdb kept only the in-frame ones, dropping some. Among roughly 120,000 clones, roughly nine tenths were seen once, and the ten largest hold roughly 0.65%. The sample here was PBMCs, taken from a glioma patient whose treatment included an IDH1 peptide vaccine. These receptor sequences come from a woman aged 50 to 60 with glioma.

The rearrangement uses TRBV4-2 and TRBJ1-1, with 9 bases fitting TRBD1. Germline V gene sequence: CDR1 LGHNA, CDR2 YNFKEQ. The CDR3 runs to 14 residues. J lost 5 bases, V lost 4 bases, and 5 bases had no gene match. This chain's CDR3 is CASSPYRGRTEAFF. The CDR3 DNA is TGTGCCAGCAGCCCTTACAGGGGGCGTACTGAAGCTTTCTTT.

V is TRBV27 and J is TRBJ2-7; 9 bases match TRBD2. CDR3 length: 15 amino acids. V shed 2 bases, J shed 5 bases, and the junction held 7 bases outside the gene matches. Germline assignment: CDR1 MNHEY and CDR2 SMNVEV (reference sequence). The CDR3 DNA sequence: TGTGCCAGCAGTTTAGCGGGAGGGGTCTCTCACGAGCAGTACTTC. Protein: CASSLAGGVSHEQYF.

The chain is built from TRBV5-1 and TRBJ2-7; 7 bases align to TRBD2. The CDR3 is 11 amino acids. Germline CDR1 and CDR2: SGHRS and YFSETQ. V lost 3 bases to trimming and J lost 7 bases; unmatched junction nucleotides: 1. In DNA, the CDR3 is TGCGCCAGCAGCTGGCGGGGGGAGCAGTACTTC. Translation: CASSWRGEQYF.

The gene calls are TRBV7-3 and TRBJ2-1, with 15 nucleotides matching TRBD2. With V trimmed by 4 bases and J by 7 bases, 5 bases remained unmatched. CDR3 length: 16 residues. Germline lookup yields CDR1 SGHTA and CDR2 FQGTGA. The CDR3 DNA sequence: TGTGCCAGCAGCTCTCCCGGGACTAGCGGGAGGAATGAGCAGTTCTTC. As protein: CASSSPGTSGRNEQFF.

The gene calls are TRBV7-6 and TRBJ2-7; D possibly corresponds to TRBD2 (6 bases). The germline gives CDR1 SGHVS, CDR2 FNYEAQ. Trimming took off 2 bases at V and 6 bases at J, with 17 bases between the two ends. CDR3 length: 15 amino acids. CDR3 amino acids: CASSLNYRLGGEQYF. The DNA of the CDR3 is TGTGCCAGCAGCTTAAATTACAGGCTGGGGGGCGAGCAGTACTTC.

The chain carries TRBV7-9 and TRBJ2-3; either TRBD1 or TRBD2 may supply D (5 bases each). Germline V gene sequence: CDR1 SEHNR, CDR2 FQNEAQ (reference sequence). The CDR3 covers 15 residues. The V and J ends lost 4 bases and 2 bases respectively, with 13 bases between them. In DNA, the CDR3 is TGTGCCAGCAGCTCCCGGGACCGCCTCACAGATACGCAGTATTTT. Translated, it gives CASSSRDRLTDTQYF. The full variable domain, its missing parts supplied by reference TRBV7-9 and TRBJ2-3, is DTGVSQNPRHKITKRGQNVTFRCDPISEHNRLYWYRQTLGQGPEFLTYFQNEAQLEKSRLLSDRFSAERPKGSFSTLEIQRTEQGDSAMYLCASSSRDRLTDTQYFGPGTRLTVL.

V gene TRBV28 combines with J gene TRBJ1-5; possibly TRBD1 for D (5 bases). Germline V gene lookup returns CDR1 MDHEN and CDR2 SYDVKM. The CDR3 consists of 13 residues. V was clipped by 8 bases and J by 2 bases, with 10 bases between them. The CDR3 region is CASRGNGNQPQHF. In DNA, the CDR3 is TGTGCCAGCCGGGGGAATGGCAATCAGCCCCAGCATTTT.

V is TRBV6-1 and J is TRBJ1-4; D is ambiguous. The ends were cut back, 0 bases at V and 0 bases at J, with 11 bases in the middle. This CDR3 has 17 residues. Germline V gene sequence: CDR1 MNHNS, CDR2 SASEGT. The CDR3 DNA sequence: TGTGCCAGCAGTGAAGCTGTTGTTTCCTCAACTAATGAAAAACTGTTTTTT. It translates to CASSEAVVSSTNEKLFF.

The chain couples TRBV5-6 to TRBJ2-2, with 7 bases identical to TRBD1. Germline-derived CDR1 and CDR2 are SGHDT and YYEEEE. With 2 bases clipped from V and 5 bases from J, the junction kept 0 bases outside the gene matches. The CDR3 consists of 13 residues. Here the CDR3 DNA reads TGTGCCAGCAGCTTCAGGGGGACCGGGGAGCTGTTTTTT. As protein: CASSFRGTGELFF.

The V gene is TRBV9, the J gene TRBJ2-7; a possible D gene is TRBD2 (6 bases). CDR1 is SGDLS, CDR2 YYNGEE, per germline. This CDR3 has 15 residues. Deletions cut 0 bases from V and 2 bases from J, with 12 bases between. Written as DNA, the CDR3 is TGTGCCAGCAGCGTAGCTGCCGGGAGTACCTACGAGCAGTACTTC. Residues: CASSVAAGSTYEQYF.

The rearrangement uses TRBV7-2 and TRBJ1-1; D unresolved. CDR1 and CDR2 (germline): SGHTA, FQGNSA. V was shortened by 4 bases and J by 7 bases, with 10 bases between the two germline ends. The CDR3 spans 12 residues. CDR3 nucleotide sequence: TGTGCCAGCAGCTCCCCGAGGGATGAAGCTTTCTTT. Its translation is CASSSPRDEAFF.

This chain connects TRBV27 to TRBJ1-1; D might be TRBD1 (6 bases). The CDR3 runs 15 residues. CDR1 and CDR2 from the germline V gene are MNHEY and SMNVEV (reference sequence). V was trimmed by 6 bases and J by 3 bases, leaving 17 bases between them. The DNA for the CDR3 is TGTGCCAGCAGGGGATCAGGGGTTACCGACACTGAAGCTTTCTTT. Encoded protein: CASRGSGVTDTEAFF.

The chain combines TRBV15 with TRBJ2-7; D not resolved. Germline lookup yields CDR1 LNHNV and CDR2 YYDKDF (reference sequence). Trimming cost V 5 bases and J 0 bases, with 14 bases left between them. CDR3 length equals 15 residues. CDR3 in amino acids: CATSLGLLSSYEQYF. CDR3 sequence (DNA): TGTGCCACCAGCCTGGGCCTCCTTAGCTCCTACGAGCAGTACTTC.

The chain recombines TRBV11-2 with TRBJ2-3, with unresolved D. There are 12 residues in the CDR3. V was shortened by 4 bases and J by 4 bases, with 6 bases between the two germline ends. The germline gives CDR1 SGHAT, CDR2 FQNNGV. The CDR3 spells CASSSNSDTQYF. The CDR3 bases are TGTGCCAGCAGCTCCAACTCAGATACGCAGTATTTT.

This clone was counted between two and nine times. The rearrangement joins TRBV9 to TRBJ1-5; a weak D match, TRBD1 (6 bases). Germline CDR1 is SGDLS and CDR2 is YYNGEE. Trimming cost V 3 bases and J 7 bases, with 14 bases left between them. CDR3 length: 14 amino acids. CDR3 coding DNA: TGTGCCAGCAGCGCCCAGGGGCAAGGCCAGCCCCAGCATTTT. Translation: CASSAQGQGQPQHF.

The rearrangement uses TRBV19 and TRBJ2-5, with 10 bases matching TRBD1. After removal of 7 bases from V and 3 bases from J, the junction contained 5 bases not matched to a gene. Germline CDR1 and CDR2: LNHDA and SQIVND (reference sequence). CDR3 length: 14 amino acids. CDR3 residues: CASKPGTGEETQYF. For the CDR3, the DNA is TGTGCCAGTAAACCCGGGACAGGGGAAGAGACCCAGTACTTC.

This chain connects TRBV6-5 to TRBJ2-1, with 12 bases that match TRBD2. The V gene's germline CDR1 is MNHEY and CDR2 SVGAGI. This CDR3 spans 15 amino acids. V gave up 6 bases and J gave up 2 bases; unmatched junction bases: 2. CDR3 region: CASRRLAGAYNEQFF. DNA for the CDR3: TGTGCCAGCAGAAGACTAGCGGGGGCCTACAATGAGCAGTTCTTC.

The rearrangement joins TRBV13 to TRBJ2-7; D is ambiguous. V lost 0 bases and J lost 7, with 13 bases in between. This CDR3 region has 14 residues. Germline V CDR1 and CDR2: PRHDT, FYEKMQ (reference sequence). CDR3 sequence (DNA): TGTGCCAGCAGCTTAGGAGGCAGCCCGAGGGAGCAGTACTTC. Amino acids: CASSLGGSPREQYF.

This sequence joins TRBV6-5 and TRBJ2-2; 10 bases are shared with TRBD1. The V gene's germline CDR1 is MNHEY and CDR2 SVGAGI. J was trimmed by 6 bases and V by 5 bases; bases with no gene match: 6. The CDR3 is 15 residues long. The CDR3 spells CASSRDRGRAGELFF. CDR3 in DNA: TGTGCCAGCAGTCGAGACAGGGGGCGCGCCGGGGAGCTGTTTTTT.

The chain couples TRBV6-1 to TRBJ2-7, with D possibly TRBD2 on 5 matching bases. The CDR3 spans 15 residues. Germline lookup yields CDR1 MNHNS and CDR2 SASEGT. Trimming took off 2 bases at V and 0 bases at J, with 11 bases between the two ends. The CDR3 sequence is CASSERRTFSYEQYF. The CDR3 DNA is TGTGCCAGCAGTGAAAGGAGGACGTTCTCCTACGAGCAGTACTTC.

The chain combines TRBV5-3 with TRBJ1-5; 11 nucleotides agree with TRBD1. TRBV5-3 counts as an open reading frame of uncertain function. The CDR3 runs to 16 residues. Trimming cost V 4 bases and J 7 bases; bases outside gene matches: 10. The CDR3 DNA follows: TGTGCCAGAAGCCCCCCCCGGGACAGGGGGAACCAGCCCCAGCATTTT. Its translation is CARSPPRDRGNQPQHF.

The chain couples TRBV28 to TRBJ1-2; D may be TRBD1 (5 bases). Germline CDR1 is MDHEN and CDR2 is SYDVKM. CDR3 length equals 16 residues. V lost 6 bases and J 0 bases, leaving 17 bases between the germline ends. CDR3 bases: TGTGCCAGCAGACGAAGTCCCACAGGTGCTAACTATGGCTACACCTTC. Its protein is CASRRSPTGANYGYTF.

The chain couples TRBV4-2 to TRBJ2-1; 13 bases match TRBD2. Germline trimming cut 0 bases from V and 6 bases from J; bases unmatched to any gene: 8. The CDR3 runs to 18 residues. CDR1 LGHNA and CDR2 YNFKEQ come from the germline V gene. The chain's CDR3 is CASSQDPGLAGVGNEQFF. CDR3 in DNA: TGTGCCAGCAGCCAAGATCCCGGACTAGCGGGAGTGGGCAATGAGCAGTTCTTC.

The J gene is TRBJ1-1, the V gene TRBV7-9; D call uncertain. Germline loops: CDR1 SEHNR, CDR2 FQNEAQ (reference sequence). Deletions cut 2 bases from V and 5 bases from J, with 9 bases between. The CDR3 is 13 residues long. The CDR3 DNA follows: TGTGCCAGCAGCTTAACAGAGTGGACTGAAGCTTTCTTT. Protein product: CASSLTEWTEAFF.

The genes are TRBV9 and TRBJ2-5, with D possibly being TRBD2 (6 bases). Trimming removed 3 bases from V and 7 bases from J, with 13 bases in between. This CDR3 contains 13 residues. In germline, CDR1 is SGDLS, CDR2 YYNGEE. The CDR3 protein is CASSATYGGTQYF. As DNA, the CDR3 is TGTGCCAGCAGCGCGACCTACGGGGGGACCCAGTACTTC. Drawing the rest from reference TRBV9 and TRBJ2-5, the complete variable domain is DSGVTQTPKHLITATGQRVTLRCSPRSGDLSVYWYQQSLDQGLQFLIQYYNGEERAKGNILERFSAQQFPDLHSELNLSSLELGDSALYFCASSATYGGTQYFGPGTRLLVL.

This rearrangement joins TRBV19 to TRBJ2-3, with 10 nucleotides matching TRBD2. CDR1 is LNHDA and CDR2 is SQIVND in the germline V gene (reference sequence). CDR3 length equals 20 residues. The ends lost 7 bases at V and 1 base at J; junction bases unmatched: 20. The CDR3 sequence: CASKSVGEASGSEGTDTQYF. CDR3 nucleotide sequence: TGTGCCAGTAAGTCAGTGGGGGAAGCTAGCGGGAGTGAAGGCACAGATACGCAGTATTTT.

The chain couples TRBV28 to TRBJ1-5; 8 bases are a match to TRBD1. CDR1 MDHEN and CDR2 SYDVKM come from the germline V gene. V lost 4 bases, J lost 7 bases, and 18 bases stayed unmatched. CDR3 size: 18 residues. CDR3 sequence (DNA): TGTGCCAGCAGTTACGTAGGACAGGGAAAAAATGGGGGGCAGCCCCAGCATTTT. It specifies CASSYVGQGKNGGQPQHF.

The rearrangement uses TRBV27 and TRBJ1-6; TRBD1 aligns across 8 bases. In germline, CDR1 is MNHEY, CDR2 SMNVEV (reference sequence). This CDR3 has 15 amino acids. Trimming cost V 6 bases and J 9 bases; bases outside gene matches: 10. The CDR3 region is CASSKRTGKGSPLHF. DNA of the CDR3: TGTGCCAGCAGCAAAAGGACAGGGAAGGGTTCACCCCTCCACTTT.

This sequence joins TRBV27 and TRBJ1-1; 10 bases match TRBD1. This CDR3 is built from 16 residues. The junction had 12 bases not matched to a gene; V was cut back by 6 bases and J by 5 bases. CDR1 and CDR2 (germline): MNHEY, SMNVEV (reference sequence). CDR3 coding DNA: TGTGCCAGCAGCTCTCGATGGGACAGGGGAGGAACTGAAGCTTTCTTT. This gives the protein CASSSRWDRGGTEAFF.